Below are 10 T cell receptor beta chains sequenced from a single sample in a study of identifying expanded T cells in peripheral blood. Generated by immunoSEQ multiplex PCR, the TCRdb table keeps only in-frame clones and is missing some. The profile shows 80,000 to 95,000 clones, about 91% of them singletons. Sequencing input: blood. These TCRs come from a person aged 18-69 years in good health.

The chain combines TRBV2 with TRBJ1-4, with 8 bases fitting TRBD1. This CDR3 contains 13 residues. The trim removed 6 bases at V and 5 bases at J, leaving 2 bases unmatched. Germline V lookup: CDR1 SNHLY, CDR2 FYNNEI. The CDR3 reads CASRRTGNEKLFF. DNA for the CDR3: TGTGCCAGCAGAAGGACAGGGAATGAAAAACTGTTTTTT.

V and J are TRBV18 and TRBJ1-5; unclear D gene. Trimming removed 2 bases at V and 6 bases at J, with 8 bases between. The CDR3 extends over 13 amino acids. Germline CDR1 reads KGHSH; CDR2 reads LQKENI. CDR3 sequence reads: CASSPTAGQPQHF. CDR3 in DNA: TGTGCCAGCTCACCAACAGCAGGTCAGCCCCAGCATTTT.

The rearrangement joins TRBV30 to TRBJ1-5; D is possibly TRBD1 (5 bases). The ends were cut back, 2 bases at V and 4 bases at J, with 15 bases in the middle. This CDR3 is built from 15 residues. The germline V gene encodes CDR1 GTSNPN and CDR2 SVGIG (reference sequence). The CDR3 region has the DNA TGTGCCTGGAGTCCAACGGGGGGAAGGAATCAGCCCCAGCATTTT. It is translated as CAWSPTGGRNQPQHF.

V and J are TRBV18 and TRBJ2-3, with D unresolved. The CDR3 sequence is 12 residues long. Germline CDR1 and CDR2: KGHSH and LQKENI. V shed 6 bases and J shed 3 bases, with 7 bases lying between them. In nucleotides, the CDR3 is TGTGCCAGCTCTCAGGCAACAGATACGCAGTATTTT. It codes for CASSQATDTQYF.

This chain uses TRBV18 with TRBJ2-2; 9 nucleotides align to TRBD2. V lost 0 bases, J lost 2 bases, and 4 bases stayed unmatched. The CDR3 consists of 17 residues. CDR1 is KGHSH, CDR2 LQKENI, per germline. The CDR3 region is CASSPPSGRLNTGELFF. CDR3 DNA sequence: TGTGCCAGCTCACCACCTAGCGGGAGATTAAACACCGGGGAGCTGTTTTTT. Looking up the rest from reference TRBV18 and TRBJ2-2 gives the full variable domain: NAGVMQNPRHLVRRRGQEARLRCSPMKGHSHVYWYRQLPEEGLKFMVYLQKENIIDESGMPKERFSAEFPKEGPSILRIQQVVRGDSAAYFCASSPPSGRLNTGELFFGEGSRLTVL.

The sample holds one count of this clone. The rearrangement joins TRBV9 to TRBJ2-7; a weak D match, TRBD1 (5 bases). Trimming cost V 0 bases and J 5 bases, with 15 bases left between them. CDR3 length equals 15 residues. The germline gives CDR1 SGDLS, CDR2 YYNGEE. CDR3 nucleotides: TGTGCCAGCAGCGTAGACTTCGACAGTAAGAACGAGCAGTACTTC. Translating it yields CASSVDFDSKNEQYF.

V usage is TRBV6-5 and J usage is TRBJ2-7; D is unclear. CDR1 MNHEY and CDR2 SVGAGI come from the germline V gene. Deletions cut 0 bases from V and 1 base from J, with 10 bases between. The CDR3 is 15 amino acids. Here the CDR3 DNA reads TGTGCCAGCAGTTACTCGAAGGACGGGTCCTACGAGCAGTACTTC. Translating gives CASSYSKDGSYEQYF.

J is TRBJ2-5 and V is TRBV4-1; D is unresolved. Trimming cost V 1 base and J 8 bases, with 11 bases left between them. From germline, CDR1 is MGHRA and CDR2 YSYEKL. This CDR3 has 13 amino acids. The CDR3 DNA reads TGCGCCAGCAGCCAAGGACCCTTCGAAACCCAGTACTTC. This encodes CASSQGPFETQYF.

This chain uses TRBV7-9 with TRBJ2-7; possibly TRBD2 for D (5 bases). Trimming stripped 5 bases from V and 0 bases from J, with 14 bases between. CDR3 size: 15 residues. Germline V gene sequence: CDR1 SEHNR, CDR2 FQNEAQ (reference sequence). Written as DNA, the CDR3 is TGTGCCAGCAGCCCCCGGACTCCCGCCTCCTACGAGCAGTACTTC. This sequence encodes CASSPRTPASYEQYF.

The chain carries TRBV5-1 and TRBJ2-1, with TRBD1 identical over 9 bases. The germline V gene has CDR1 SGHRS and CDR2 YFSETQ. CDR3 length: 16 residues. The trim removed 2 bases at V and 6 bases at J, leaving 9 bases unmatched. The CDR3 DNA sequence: TGCGCCAGCAGCTTAAGGGAACAGGGGGCAACCAATGAGCAGTTCTTC. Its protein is CASSLREQGATNEQFF.